This T cell receptor beta chain was sequenced during a study of regulatory T cells in long-lasting Graves disease. The time point was: persistent/refractory GD, antithyroid drugs over 5 years with positive TRAb. PBMC RNA was the source of the TCR library. V was clipped by 1 base and J by 9 bases; unmatched bases: 6. This CDR3 is built from 15 residues. In germline, CDR1 is SEHNR, CDR2 FQNEAQ (reference sequence). Investigators prepared the TCR beta libraries by applying iRepertoire HTBI primers and Arm-PCR of CDR3 regions. MiXCR, run by TCRdb on the multiplex PCR reads, gives a single entry per CDR3 protein. The table has almost 350,000 distinct CDR3 sequences, around 20% seen once.

The receptor was isolated from a female donor with Graves disease. The V gene is TRBV7-9, the J gene TRBJ1-6; 7 nucleotides agree with TRBD1. Specimen: peripheral blood mononuclear cells (PBMCs), collected when the disease was refractory, from a patient treated with antithyroid drugs. Here the CDR3 DNA reads TGTGCCAGCAGCTTAGGGGGACAGACGATTTCACCCCTCCACTTT. Protein: CASSLGGQTISPLHF.